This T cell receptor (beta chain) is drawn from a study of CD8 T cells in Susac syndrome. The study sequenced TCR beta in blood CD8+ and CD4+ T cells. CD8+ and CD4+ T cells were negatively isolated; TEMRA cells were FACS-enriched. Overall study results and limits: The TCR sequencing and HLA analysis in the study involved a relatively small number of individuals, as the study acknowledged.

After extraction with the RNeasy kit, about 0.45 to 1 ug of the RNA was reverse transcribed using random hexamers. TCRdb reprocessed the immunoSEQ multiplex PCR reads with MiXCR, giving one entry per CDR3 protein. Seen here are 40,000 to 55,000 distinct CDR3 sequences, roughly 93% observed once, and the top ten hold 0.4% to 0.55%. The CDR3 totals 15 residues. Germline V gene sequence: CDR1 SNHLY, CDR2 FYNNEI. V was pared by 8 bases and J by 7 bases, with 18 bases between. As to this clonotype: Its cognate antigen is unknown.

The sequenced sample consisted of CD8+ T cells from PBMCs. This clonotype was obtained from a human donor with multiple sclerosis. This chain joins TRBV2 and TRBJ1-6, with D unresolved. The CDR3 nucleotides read TGTGCCAGCTTCCTAGCCGGGGTATCGAATTCACCCCTCCACTTT. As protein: CASFLAGVSNSPLHF.